This entry features one T cell receptor (beta chain) sequence. The antigen is undetermined. The ends were cut back, 5 bases at V and 2 bases at J, with 15 bases in the middle. From germline, CDR1 is SGHTA and CDR2 FQGNSA. The CDR3 is 15 residues long. Genomic DNA (from each subset) was split evenly across several immunoSEQ plates. Here immunoSEQ multiplex PCR was the method, and the copy in TCRdb shows in-frame clones only, minus some. This sample has 1.5 million to 2.5 million clones, with about 94% found just once. In the naive CD8 group, cells lacked CD45RO and were positively selected for CCR7, so terminally differentiated effector memory CD45RA+ cells were left out. The sample originates from a study of shared clonotypes between healthy human individuals. Broader study findings: Generation probability values for non-shared clonotypes were lower than those for clonotypes shared by all four donors.

This clonotype originated in a man aged 18-30 years in good health. The sample taken for sequencing was naive CD8+ T cells sorted from blood. The chain recombines TRBV7-2 with TRBJ1-1; D is uncertain. CDR3 bases: TGTGCCAGCAGCCTAATTACGGGAGGAAACACTGAAGCTTTCTTT. This sequence encodes CASSLITGGNTEAFF.